This entry describes one T cell receptor (beta chain). As processed by the authors: Nucleated cell number was recorded as an estimate derived from reference gene primer amplification. This table comes from immunoSEQ multiplex PCR, and its TCRdb copy is limited to in-frame clones, with some not included. That table furnishes V, J and clone size, whereas the DNA furnished D and trimming. The table shows around 370,000 clones, with around nine tenths occurring only once. These data originate in a study of blood T cell repertoires in COVID-19. About the study: Spain, Italy and the United States supplied samples that represented acute and convalescent COVID-19. From T cells, B-cell-depleted T cells, or PBMCs came the material, which was cDNA or gDNA.

The CDR3 contains 15 residues. CDR1 SGHAT and CDR2 FQNNGV come from the germline V gene. V shed 6 bases, J shed 7 bases, and the junction held 6 bases outside the gene matches. This sequence originates from a woman under 30 who had recovered from COVID-19. Sequencing was performed on peripheral blood. The chain is built from TRBV11-2 and TRBJ1-6; 10 positions agree with TRBD1. CDR3 nucleotide sequence: TGTGCCAGCAGTTATGGACAGGGGGACAATTCACCCCTCCACTTT. Its translation is CASSYGQGDNSPLHF.